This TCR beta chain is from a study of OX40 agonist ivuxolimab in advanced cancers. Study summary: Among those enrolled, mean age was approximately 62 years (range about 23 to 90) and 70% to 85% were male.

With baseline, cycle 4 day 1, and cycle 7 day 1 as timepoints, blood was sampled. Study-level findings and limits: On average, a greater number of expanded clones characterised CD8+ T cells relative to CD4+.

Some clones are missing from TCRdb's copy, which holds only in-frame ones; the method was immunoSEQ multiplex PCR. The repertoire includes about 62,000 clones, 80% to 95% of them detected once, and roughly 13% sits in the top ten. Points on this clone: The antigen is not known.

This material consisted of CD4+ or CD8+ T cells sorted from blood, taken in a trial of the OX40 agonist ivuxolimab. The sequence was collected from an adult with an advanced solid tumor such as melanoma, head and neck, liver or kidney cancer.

The CDR3 DNA follows: TGTGCCAGCAGTCCTCAACAGGGCACTCAGCCCCAGCATTTT. It codes for CASSPQQGTQPQHF. This chain links TRBV6-5 with TRBJ1-5, with a tentative D call TRBD1 (6 bases). The V end was cut by 5 bases, the J end by 6 bases, with 14 bases between. Looked up from germline, CDR1 is MNHEY and CDR2 is SVGAGI. The length of the CDR3 is 14 residues.